This entry lists 13 T cell receptor beta chains sequenced from one sample in a study of cytomegalovirus exposure and HLA in healthy donors. PCR involved 60 Vbeta and 13 Jbeta primers. Measured with immunoSEQ multiplex PCR; TCRdb has only the in-frame clones, and not every one. The table includes around 150,000 clones, over 70% detected once. The specimen sequenced was PBMCs. These receptors all come from a middle-aged man in good health and CMV-seronegative.

The chain links TRBV21-1 to TRBJ1-4; whether TRBD1, the table's D call, matches the DNA was not checked. TRBV21-1 is tagged as a pseudogene. CDR3 length: 15 amino acids. The CDR3 loop reads CASNPTGRGGEKLFF. CDR3 bases: TGTGCCAGTAACCCTACAGGGCGTGGTGGTGAAAAACTGTTTTTT.

V and J are TRBV7-5 and TRBJ1-6; the table calls TRBD1, which could not be checked here. TRBV7-5 is a recognized pseudogene. The CDR3 has 21 amino acids. CDR3 sequence reads: CARSPEVKGQWKSSYNSPLHF. The CDR3 DNA is TGTGCCAGAAGCCCGGAAGTAAAGGGACAGTGGAAGAGCTCCTATAATTCACCCCTCCACTTT.

The chain employs TRBV4-2 and TRBJ1-5, with D uncertain. The CDR3 loop spans 16 amino acids. CDR1 and CDR2 (germline): LGHNA, YNFKEQ. V lost 0 bases to trimming and J lost 0 bases, with 9 bases between them. The CDR3 spells CASSQDPPNSNQPQHF. Here the CDR3 DNA reads TGTGCCAGCAGCCAAGATCCCCCCAATAGCAATCAGCCCCAGCATTTT.

This chain links TRBV5-6 with TRBJ2-7; the D gene is possibly TRBD2 (5 bases). Germline loops: CDR1 SGHDT, CDR2 YYEEEE. This CDR3 is built from 14 residues. The V and J ends lost 4 bases and 2 bases respectively, with 13 bases between them. CDR3 in amino acids: CASSRAGQPYEQYF. The CDR3 coding sequence is TGTGCCAGCAGCCGGGCGGGTCAGCCCTACGAGCAGTACTTC. The full variable domain, its missing parts supplied by reference TRBV5-6 and TRBJ2-7, is DAGVTQSPTHLIKTRGQQVTLRCSPKSGHDTVSWYQQALGQGPQFIFQYYEEEERQRGNFPDRFSGHQFPNYSSELNVNALLLGDSALYLCASSRAGQPYEQYFGPGTRLTVT.

The V gene is TRBV5-6, the J gene TRBJ1-3; TRBD1 agrees at 7 bases. Germline CDR1 reads SGHDT; CDR2 reads YYEEEE. The CDR3 totals 13 residues. V shed 3 bases and J 4 bases; nucleotides not matched to a gene: 1. This CDR3 is CASSSTGGNTIYF. The CDR3 DNA sequence: TGTGCCAGCAGCTCGACAGGGGGAAACACCATATATTTT.

This clone was detected ten times or more. The rearrangement uses TRBV2 and TRBJ2-1; 8 bases align to TRBD1. CDR1 SNHLY and CDR2 FYNNEI come from the germline V gene. This CDR3 region has 15 residues. Trimming took 6 bases from V and 8 from J; bases not matched to a gene: 12. CDR3 nucleotide sequence: TGTGCCAGCAGGGGTGGACAGGGATTCATTGATGAGCAGTTCTTC. It specifies CASRGGQGFIDEQFF.

The V call is TRBV4-2, the J call TRBJ2-7; D may be TRBD2 (6 bases). Between the trimmed V and J ends, which lost 1 base and 3 bases, there was a span of 13 bases. The V gene's germline CDR1 is LGHNA and CDR2 YNFKEQ. This CDR3 comprises 15 residues. DNA for the CDR3: TGTGCCAGCAGCCAAGTTTCCGGGAGAGTCTACGAGCAGTACTTC. Protein: CASSQVSGRVYEQYF.

This rearrangement joins TRBV6-1 to TRBJ2-7; TRBD1 might be the D (6 bases). The CDR3 runs to 14 residues. V lost 6 bases, J lost 0 bases, and 12 bases lay in between. Germline loops: CDR1 MNHNS, CDR2 SASEGT. The CDR3 loop reads CASSAQGSSYEQYF. CDR3 coding DNA: TGTGCCAGCAGCGCACAGGGATCCTCCTACGAGCAGTACTTC.

This chain joins TRBV29-1 and TRBJ2-7, with 9 bases lining up with TRBD1. Germline V gives CDR1 SQVTM, CDR2 ANQGSEA. J was trimmed by 4 bases and V by 7 bases; bases with no gene match: 8. CDR3 length: 13 residues. CDR3 in amino acids: CSADAGQGYEQYF. CDR3 DNA: TGCAGCGCCGACGCGGGACAGGGTTACGAGCAGTACTTC.

The chain carries TRBV9 and TRBJ2-7; TRBD2 aligns across 10 bases. Germline V CDR1 and CDR2: SGDLS, YYNGEE. Trimming took 0 bases from V and 5 from J; bases not matched to a gene: 5. This CDR3 has 15 residues. The CDR3 reads CASSVDLAGENEQYF. The DNA for the CDR3 is TGTGCCAGCAGCGTAGATCTAGCGGGAGAGAACGAGCAGTACTTC.

V usage is TRBV9 and J usage is TRBJ1-2; the D gene is possibly TRBD1 (5 bases). CDR1 SGDLS and CDR2 YYNGEE come from the germline V gene. The CDR3 sequence is 13 residues long. V dropped 1 base and J dropped 9 bases, with 13 bases sitting between them. CDR3 nucleotides: TGTGCCAGCAGCGTATTAGGGTCAGGGCGCTACACCTTC. It specifies CASSVLGSGRYTF.

V is TRBV5-1 and J is TRBJ2-3; possibly TRBD1 for D (7 bases). The V gene lost 4 bases and the J gene lost 2 bases, with 17 bases spanning the gap. Germline CDR1 reads SGHRS; CDR2 reads YFSETQ. The CDR3 totals 16 residues. The CDR3: CASSRGGDSYTDTQYF. CDR3 bases: TGCGCCAGCAGCCGTGGCGGGGACAGCTACACAGATACGCAGTATTTT.

The rearrangement joins TRBV5-1 to TRBJ2-7, with 7 bases lining up with TRBD1. V trimming: 1 base; J trimming: 3 bases; junction bases outside the gene matches: 7. This CDR3 is 15 amino acids long. CDR1 and CDR2 (germline): SGHRS, YFSETQ. For the CDR3, the DNA is TGCGCCAGCAGCTTGAGGCAGGGGGTCTACTACGAGCAGTACTTC. Translated: CASSLRQGVYYEQYF.